This is a list of T cell receptor beta chains from one sample in a study of T cell repertoires in cytomegalovirus infection. TCRdb redid the calling of the reads with MiXCR, one entry per CDR3 protein. Of hundreds of thousands of distinct CDR3 sequences listed, about 30% were seen once; the top ten hold around 11%. What these receptors recognize is not known. This specimen was cultured CD8+ T cells from PBMCs, taken from culture after CMV antigen stimulation. The origin of the receptors is a human donor in good health (CMV status not recorded). Some clones in this sample may be carry-over from other donors' samples. CDR3s include the opening cysteine and the closing phenylalanine or tryptophan. The order of the fields is V gene, clone size, J gene, D gene, CDR3 DNA, CDR3 protein. A D gene is named only where the DNA matches it firmly. A row's size may be missing; if present it is once, few, many or a size class.

V gene: TRBV20-1; clone size: .; J gene: TRBJ1-2; D gene: .; CDR3 DNA: TGCAGTGCTAGCCTGCAGGGTTCTAACTATGGCTACACCTTC; CDR3 protein: CSASLQGSNYGYTF
V gene: TRBV20-1; clone size: .; J gene: TRBJ1-1; D gene: TRBD1; CDR3 DNA: TGCAGTGCTAGAGATAAACAGGGGGTGAACATTGAAGCTTTCTTT; CDR3 protein: CSARDKQGVNIEAFF
V gene: TRBV9; clone size: .; J gene: TRBJ2-2; D gene: TRBD2; CDR3 DNA: TGTGCCAGCAGCGTAAGGACTAGCGGGGGCAACACCGGGGAGCTGTTTTTT; CDR3 protein: CASSVRTSGGNTGELFF
V gene: TRBV5-1; clone size: few; J gene: TRBJ1-2; D gene: TRBD1; CDR3 DNA: TGCGCCAGCAGCTCGGGGACAGAGCCTTCTAACTATGGCTACACCTTC; CDR3 protein: CASSSGTEPSNYGYTF
V gene: TRBV6-2/TRBV6-3; clone size: .; J gene: TRBJ1-2; D gene: .; CDR3 DNA: TGTGCCAGCAGTTACCCGGGAATCTATGGCTACACCTTC; CDR3 protein: CASSYPGIYGYTF
V gene: TRBV7-6; clone size: many; J gene: TRBJ1-1; D gene: TRBD1; CDR3 DNA: TGTGCCAGCAGCTGGACAGGGGGGGCTGAAGCTTTCTTT; CDR3 protein: CASSWTGGAEAFF
V gene: TRBV4-3; clone size: .; J gene: TRBJ2-1; D gene: TRBD1; CDR3 DNA: TGCGCCAGCAGCCAAGATCGAGGACAGGGGACCAATGAGCAGTTCTTC; CDR3 protein: CASSQDRGQGTNEQFF
V gene: TRBV25-1; clone size: .; J gene: TRBJ1-5; D gene: .; CDR3 DNA: TGTGCCAGCAGTGATTACAGGGAATCCGGCAATCAGCCCCAGCATTTT; CDR3 protein: CASSDYRESGNQPQHF
V gene: TRBV19; clone size: .; J gene: TRBJ2-3; D gene: .; CDR3 DNA: TGTGCCAGTAGGACAGATTTGGGGACAGATACGCAGTATTTT; CDR3 protein: CASRTDLGTDTQYF
V gene: TRBV7-9; clone size: .; J gene: TRBJ2-1; D gene: .; CDR3 DNA: TGTGCCAGCAGCAAACCCGGACAAGAAAGCAATGAGCAGTTCTTC; CDR3 protein: CASSKPGQESNEQFF
V gene: TRBV12-3/TRBV12-4; clone size: many; J gene: TRBJ1-5; D gene: .; CDR3 DNA: TGTGCCAGCAGTCGGGACGGTAGCAATCAGCCCCAGCATTTT; CDR3 protein: CASSRDGSNQPQHF
V gene: TRBV7-9; clone size: .; J gene: TRBJ1-1; D gene: .; CDR3 DNA: TGTGCCAGCAGCGCAATTTATGGGGTTTGGGAAGCTTTCTTT; CDR3 protein: CASSAIYGVWEAFF
V gene: TRBV7-6; clone size: few; J gene: TRBJ2-3; D gene: .; CDR3 DNA: TGTGCCAGCAGCTTAGCTCTTCGCTCAACACCCTCCGAAGCAGATACGCAGTATTTT; CDR3 protein: CASSLALRSTPSEADTQYF
V gene: TRBV7-6; clone size: many; J gene: TRBJ1-1; D gene: .; CDR3 DNA: TGTGCCAGCAGCCACCTTAGCGGCACTGAAGCTTTCTTT; CDR3 protein: CASSHLSGTEAFF
V gene: TRBV7-6; clone size: many; J gene: TRBJ1-5; D gene: TRBD1; CDR3 DNA: TGTGCCAGCAGTTTGACAGGGGGCCGGCCCCAGCATTTT; CDR3 protein: CASSLTGGRPQHF
V gene: TRBV7-6; clone size: .; J gene: TRBJ2-1; D gene: TRBD2; CDR3 DNA: TGTGCCAGCAGCCCATGGAGCGGGGATAATGAGCAGTTCTTC; CDR3 protein: CASSPWSGDNEQFF
V gene: TRBV6-5; clone size: .; J gene: TRBJ2-3; D gene: .; CDR3 DNA: TGTGCCAGCAGGGCCACCAGGAACAGATACACAGATACGCAGTATTTT; CDR3 protein: CASRATRNRYTDTQYF
V gene: TRBV7-9; clone size: few; J gene: TRBJ1-3; D gene: TRBD1; CDR3 DNA: TGTGCCAGCAGCTCCTGGGTTCAGGGGGCAAACACCATATATTTT; CDR3 protein: CASSSWVQGANTIYF
V gene: TRBV20-1; clone size: few; J gene: TRBJ2-4; D gene: .; CDR3 DNA: TGCAGTGCTAGATATGGAGGGTTCGGCGCCAAAAACATTCAGTACTTC; CDR3 protein: CSARYGGFGAKNIQYF
V gene: TRBV19; clone size: .; J gene: TRBJ1-3; D gene: .; CDR3 DNA: TGTGCCAGTAGTATTCTTTGGGGGACTGACTCTGGAAACACCATATATTTT; CDR3 protein: CASSILWGTDSGNTIYF
V gene: TRBV6-5; clone size: few; J gene: TRBJ2-3; D gene: .; CDR3 DNA: TGTGCCAGCAGTTACTCGCAAGCCGGCACAGATACGCAGTATTTT; CDR3 protein: CASSYSQAGTDTQYF
V gene: TRBV7-9; clone size: many; J gene: TRBJ1-1; D gene: .; CDR3 DNA: TGTGCCAGCGGGGGGGCGAGGACTGAAGCTTTCTTT; CDR3 protein: CASGGARTEAFF
V gene: TRBV14; clone size: .; J gene: TRBJ1-4; D gene: .; CDR3 DNA: TGTGCCAGCAGCCAACTCGGACAGAATAATGAAAAACTGTTTTTT; CDR3 protein: CASSQLGQNNEKLFF
V gene: TRBV2; clone size: few; J gene: TRBJ1-5; D gene: .; CDR3 DNA: TGTGCCAGCAGTGATATGAGGGGGAATCAGCCCCAGCATTTT; CDR3 protein: CASSDMRGNQPQHF
V gene: TRBV12-3/TRBV12-4; clone size: .; J gene: TRBJ1-5; D gene: .; CDR3 DNA: TGTGCCAGCAGGGAGACAGACAATCAGCCCCAGCATTTT; CDR3 protein: CASRETDNQPQHF